Sequencing of this T cell receptor beta chain was carried out in a study of Ad26.COV2.S vaccination and SARS-CoV-2 variants. About the research overall: Donor participated within the Ad26.COV2.S arm of the COV1001 trial. Administration of Ad26.COV2.S was intramuscular, either once or twice 56 days apart. Study-wide results and limits: Possibly, TCR breadth and depth analyses underestimated total T cell responses.

The CDR3 has 11 amino acids. Trimming cost V 4 bases and J 6 bases, with 7 bases left between them. Produced via immunoSEQ multiplex PCR; TCRdb's table is partial and in-frame only. The sample yields 240,000 or so clones, roughly 90% seen once. Notes on this clone: Its antigen remains unidentified.

Regarding treatment: 19 received Ad26.COV2.S at low or high dose, single or two shots; about five received placebo; per-sample allocation not given. Collection of samples fell on day 63 after the first vaccine or placebo injection. The sequences come from peripheral blood, collected in a trial of Ad26.COV2.S vaccine versus placebo. The receptor was derived from a person between 18 and 60 years old who received the Ad26.COV2.S COVID-19 vaccine or a placebo. This chain connects TRBV12-3 or TRBV12-4 to TRBJ2-7; D is ambiguous. CDR3 bases: TGTGCCAGCAGTTGGTTGTCCGAGCAGTACTTC. Translation: CASSWLSEQYF.